Below are 27 T cell receptor beta chains sequenced from a single sample in a study of T cell responses to AZD1222 COVID-19 vaccine. The repertoire was sequenced with immunoSEQ multiplex PCR; TCRdb's copy has only in-frame clones and lacks some. This sample has about 140,000 clones, with 80% to 90% found just once. This sample comprised peripheral blood, obtained on day 0 of AZD1222 vaccination. The receptors shown here come from an adult in good health.

The J gene is TRBJ1-1, the V gene TRBV5-5; D ambiguous. This CDR3 has 14 amino acids. Germline assignment: CDR1 SGHKS and CDR2 YYEKEE (reference sequence). The V gene lost 0 bases and the J gene lost 1 base, with 7 bases spanning the gap. CDR3 nucleotides: TGTGCCAGCAGCTTGGCAGGCCAGAACACTGAAGCTTTCTTT. This translates into CASSLAGQNTEAFF.

The chain links TRBV3-1 (or the pseudogene TRBV3-2) to TRBJ2-5; D is possibly TRBD1 (6 bases). The germline V gene has CDR1 LGHDT and CDR2 YNNKEL (reference sequence). This CDR3 has 14 amino acids. The ends were cut back, 4 bases at V and 0 bases at J, with 9 bases in the middle. CDR3 region: CASSPRTDQETQYF. The CDR3 nucleotides read TGTGCCAGCAGCCCACGGACAGACCAAGAGACCCAGTACTTC.

The DNA of the CDR3 is TGTGCCAGCAGCTTAAGGACAGGGGGCCGGAATGAGCAGTTCTTC. Translating it yields CASSLRTGGRNEQFF. J is TRBJ2-1 and V is TRBV7-7, with 11 bases lining up with TRBD1. The CDR3 extends over 15 amino acids. Germline loops: CDR1 SSHAT, CDR2 FNYEAQ (reference sequence). The V segment lost 2 bases and the J segment 7 bases; nucleotides outside the gene matches: 4.

The chain is built from TRBV6-2 or TRBV6-3 and TRBJ2-5; 9 positions agree with TRBD2. After removal of 4 bases from V and 4 bases from J, the junction contained 7 bases not matched to a gene. The CDR3 spans 15 residues. Germline values: CDR1 MNHEY, CDR2 SVGEGT. In nucleotides, the CDR3 is TGTGCCAGCAGTTTCTTTAGCGGGAGTACAGAGACCCAGTACTTC. Protein product: CASSFFSGSTETQYF.

The chain uses TRBV28 and TRBJ2-7, with D perhaps TRBD1 or TRBD2 (5 bases each). Trimming stripped 4 bases from V and 0 bases from J, with 13 bases between. The CDR3 contains 15 residues. Germline V gene data show CDR1 as MDHEN and CDR2 as SYDVKM. DNA of the CDR3: TGTGCCAGCAGTTCCCGAGGGACCGTCTCCTACGAGCAGTACTTC. Amino acid sequence: CASSSRGTVSYEQYF.

The chain carries TRBV6-5 and TRBJ1-3; 9 bases map to TRBD1. The V gene end was trimmed by 4 bases and the J gene end by 2 bases; junction bases not matched to a gene: 6. The CDR3 contains 16 residues. Germline CDR1 MNHEY, CDR2 SVGAGI. The CDR3 DNA is TGTGCCAGCAGTTCCATCCGGGACAGGGCTGGAAACACCATATATTTT. Encoded protein: CASSSIRDRAGNTIYF.

The CDR3 spells CASSPRGSRAFNEQFF. The CDR3 coding sequence is TGTGCCAGCAGCCCCAGAGGGAGCAGGGCGTTCAATGAGCAGTTCTTC. The chain carries TRBV3-1 (or the pseudogene TRBV3-2) and TRBJ2-1; perhaps D is TRBD1 or TRBD2 (5 bases each). The CDR3 runs to 16 residues. Looked up from germline, CDR1 is LGHDT and CDR2 is YNNKEL (reference sequence). V was clipped by 4 bases and J by 6 bases, with 19 bases between them.

CDR3 amino acids: CATSPGPLLGLPNYNEQFF. In DNA, the CDR3 is TGTGCCACCAGTCCCGGCCCCCTCTTAGGACTCCCTAACTACAATGAGCAGTTCTTC. This chain joins TRBV24-1 and TRBJ2-1; D perhaps matches TRBD2 (5 bases). Trimming pared 6 bases from V and 3 bases from J, leaving 26 bases between. Germline CDR1 reads KGHDR; CDR2 reads SFDVKD. The CDR3 loop spans 19 amino acids.

The V gene is TRBV2, the J gene TRBJ1-1; 9 bases fit TRBD1. V was clipped by 5 bases and J by 4 bases; unmatched bases: 11. Germline CDR1 and CDR2: SNHLY and FYNNEI. The CDR3 is 16 amino acids. In nucleotides, the CDR3 is TGTGCCAGCAGTCCCGGGACAGGGAGAGGGGGCACTGAAGCTTTCTTT. This translates into CASSPGTGRGGTEAFF.

The chain joins TRBV10-3 to TRBJ1-3, with D possibly being TRBD1 (5 bases). The V gene's germline CDR1 is ENHRY and CDR2 SYGVKD. Trimming took 6 bases from V and 3 from J, leaving 15 bases between them. The CDR3 consists of 15 residues. The CDR3 protein is CAISGGAGSGNTIYF. The CDR3 region has the DNA TGTGCCATCAGCGGGGGAGCAGGGAGTGGAAACACCATATATTTT.

The chain links TRBV5-4 to TRBJ2-3; possibly TRBD2 for D (6 bases). CDR3 length: 17 amino acids. V gave up 1 base and J gave up 0 bases, with 15 bases separating them. Per germline, CDR1 SGHNT and CDR2 YYREEE (reference sequence). The CDR3 nucleotides read TGTGCCAGCAGCTTGAGGGAGGCGGGGATAAGCACAGATACGCAGTATTTT. It encodes CASSLREAGISTDTQYF.

The J gene is TRBJ1-2, the V gene TRBV27; 7 nucleotides line up with TRBD1. In germline, CDR1 is MNHEY, CDR2 SMNVEV (reference sequence). The trim removed 5 bases at V and 8 bases at J, leaving 8 bases unmatched. The CDR3 is 13 residues long. Here the CDR3 DNA reads TGTGCCAGCAGTAAGACAGGGCCGGCGGGCTACACCTTC. Its translation is CASSKTGPAGYTF.

The J gene is TRBJ2-3, the V gene TRBV5-1; the D gene is possibly TRBD1 (5 bases). The CDR3 is 14 residues long. Trimming removed 1 base at V and 4 bases at J, with 10 bases between. CDR1 SGHRS and CDR2 YFSETQ come from the germline V gene. The CDR3 is CASSLTEGADTQYF. The DNA of the CDR3 is TGCGCCAGCAGCTTGACAGAAGGGGCAGATACGCAGTATTTT. Supplemented by reference TRBV5-1 and TRBJ2-3, the full variable domain reads KAGVTQTPRYLIKTRGQQVTLSCSPISGHRSVSWYQQTPGQGLQFLFEYFSETQRNKGNFPGRFSGRQFSNSRSEMNVSTLELGDSALYLCASSLTEGADTQYFGPGTRLTVL.

The genes are TRBV11-2 and TRBJ2-6; 11 bases line up with TRBD2. The CDR3 has 18 residues. Germline V gives CDR1 SGHAT, CDR2 FQNNGV. Trimming at V came to 5 bases and at J to 1 base, leaving 7 bases not matched to a gene. CDR3 in DNA: TGTGCCAGCAGCCTAACTAGCGGGAGAAGGTCTGGGGCCAACGTCCTGACTTTC. Its translation: CASSLTSGRRSGANVLTF.

V gene TRBV27 combines with J gene TRBJ2-1, with D perhaps matching TRBD1 or TRBD2 (6 bases each). Germline values: CDR1 MNHEY, CDR2 SMNVEV (reference sequence). There are 15 residues in the CDR3. V shed 1 base and J shed 2 bases, with 9 bases lying between them. Here the CDR3 reads CASSLFRGPYNEQFF. The CDR3 region has the DNA TGTGCCAGCAGTTTATTCCGGGGGCCCTACAATGAGCAGTTCTTC.

The chain combines TRBV7-9 with TRBJ1-4, with TRBD1 matching over 8 bases. Trimming cost V 5 bases and J 6 bases; bases outside gene matches: 8. The V gene's germline CDR1 is SEHNR and CDR2 FQNEAQ (reference sequence). The CDR3 totals 15 residues. The CDR3 protein is CASSTRTGRDEKLFF. The CDR3 DNA is TGTGCCAGCAGCACCCGGACAGGGCGAGATGAAAAACTGTTTTTT.

This clone was recorded a few times. The CDR3: CASSHRQGITGELFF. The CDR3, as DNA: TGTGCCAGCAGTCATCGACAGGGGATCACCGGGGAGCTGTTTTTT. The chain joins TRBV7-9 to TRBJ2-2; 8 nucleotides agree with TRBD1. Germline trimming cut 6 bases from V and 4 bases from J; bases unmatched to any gene: 7. The CDR3 length is 15 residues. Germline assignment: CDR1 SEHNR and CDR2 FQNEAQ (reference sequence).

The chain joins TRBV24-1 to TRBJ2-7; perhaps TRBD2 as D (5 bases). The CDR3 runs 13 residues. V lost 4 bases and J lost 2, with 8 bases in between. Germline values: CDR1 KGHDR, CDR2 SFDVKD. CDR3 protein: CATSDPGTYEQYF. CDR3 DNA: TGTGCCACCAGTGACCCCGGGACCTACGAGCAGTACTTC.

The gene calls are TRBV11-1 and TRBJ2-7; the D is unclear. V lost 5 bases and J lost 2, with 10 bases in between. CDR1 is SGHAT, CDR2 FQDESV, per germline (reference sequence). This CDR3 contains 13 residues. The DNA of the CDR3 is TGTGCCAGCAGCCGTGGATTTACCTACGAGCAGTACTTC. It encodes CASSRGFTYEQYF.

The rearrangement uses TRBV5-5 and TRBJ1-4; TRBD1 aligns across 7 bases. From germline, CDR1 is SGHKS and CDR2 YYEKEE (reference sequence). The junction had 11 bases not matched to a gene; V was cut back by 5 bases and J by 7 bases. CDR3 length: 15 residues. The CDR3 region has the DNA TGTGCCAGCAGTCTAAGGGGGCAGGGACTTGAAAAACTGTTTTTT. It specifies CASSLRGQGLEKLFF.

The chain combines TRBV9 with TRBJ2-3; 10 bases are shared with TRBD2. V was clipped by 7 bases and J by 4 bases; unmatched bases: 12. The length of the CDR3 is 16 residues. The germline CDR1 and CDR2 sequences are SGDLS and YYNGEE. CDR3 loop: CASHPLAGAHADTQYF. The CDR3, as DNA: TGTGCCAGCCACCCCCTAGCGGGAGCTCATGCAGATACGCAGTATTTT.

V gene TRBV6-2 or TRBV6-3 combines with J gene TRBJ2-4, with D hard to call. V lost 4 bases to trimming and J lost 1 base, with 11 bases between them. CDR3 length: 15 amino acids. Germline assignment: CDR1 MNHEY and CDR2 SVGEGT. The CDR3 coding sequence is TGTGCCAGCAGTTTTACCCTTTGGGCCAAAAACATTCAGTACTTC. As protein: CASSFTLWAKNIQYF.

The rearrangement uses TRBV7-2 and TRBJ2-7; possibly TRBD1 or TRBD2 for D (8 bases each). The germline CDR1 and CDR2 sequences are SGHTA and FQGNSA. With 4 bases removed from V and 4 bases from J, the gap between germline ends came to 20 bases. The CDR3 loop spans 16 amino acids. The CDR3 here is CASSSRRGGTGYEQYF. In DNA, the CDR3 is TGTGCCAGCAGCTCCAGACGGGGGGGGACAGGATACGAGCAGTACTTC.

This chain joins TRBV5-4 and TRBJ1-2; D is perhaps TRBD1 (5 bases). V was trimmed by 0 bases and J by 0 bases, leaving 15 bases between them. There are 17 residues in the CDR3. Germline CDR1 reads SGHNT; CDR2 reads YYREEE (reference sequence). CDR3 protein: CASSLGAGWGPNYGYTF. The DNA of the CDR3 is TGTGCCAGCAGCTTGGGGGCAGGATGGGGACCTAACTATGGCTACACCTTC.

This rearrangement joins TRBV7-6 to TRBJ1-3, with D unresolved. CDR1 is SGHVS and CDR2 is FNYEAQ in the germline V gene. V was trimmed by 2 bases and J by 0 bases, leaving 17 bases between them. The CDR3 has 18 amino acids. The chain's CDR3 is CASSLNPARLFSGNTIYF. As DNA, the CDR3 is TGTGCCAGCAGCTTAAATCCGGCGCGACTGTTCTCTGGAAACACCATATATTTT.

The chain carries TRBV19 and TRBJ1-3; D may be TRBD1 (5 bases). The germline gives CDR1 LNHDA, CDR2 SQIVND (reference sequence). The germline V and J ends were trimmed by 5 bases and 0 bases, with 17 bases remaining between them. There are 17 residues in the CDR3. The CDR3 loop reads CASSPGAGEPSGNTIYF. CDR3 DNA: TGTGCCAGTAGTCCTGGGGCAGGCGAGCCCTCTGGAAACACCATATATTTT.

The chain recombines TRBV20-1 with TRBJ1-4, with a tentative D call TRBD1 (6 bases). The V end was cut by 5 bases, the J end by 11 bases, with 9 bases between. The CDR3 has 10 residues. Germline V CDR1 and CDR2: DFQATT, SNEGSKA (reference sequence). The CDR3 reads CSAPQGKLFF. In nucleotides, the CDR3 is TGCAGTGCTCCCCAGGGGAAACTGTTTTTT.